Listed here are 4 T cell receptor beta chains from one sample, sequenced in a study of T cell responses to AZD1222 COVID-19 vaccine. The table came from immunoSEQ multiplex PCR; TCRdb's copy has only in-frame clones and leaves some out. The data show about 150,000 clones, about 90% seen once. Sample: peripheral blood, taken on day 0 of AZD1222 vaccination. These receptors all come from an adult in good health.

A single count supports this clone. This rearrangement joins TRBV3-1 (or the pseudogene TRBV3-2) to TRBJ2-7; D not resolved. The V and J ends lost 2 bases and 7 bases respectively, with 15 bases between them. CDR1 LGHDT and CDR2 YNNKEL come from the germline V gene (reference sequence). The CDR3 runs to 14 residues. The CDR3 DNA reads TGTGCCAGCAGCCAAATCGTCTCCGGTGATGAGCAGTACTTC. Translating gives CASSQIVSGDEQYF.

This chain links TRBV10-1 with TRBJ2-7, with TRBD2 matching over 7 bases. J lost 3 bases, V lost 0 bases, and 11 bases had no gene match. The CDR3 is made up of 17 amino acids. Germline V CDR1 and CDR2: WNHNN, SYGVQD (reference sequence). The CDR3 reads CASSESWEGRGGYEQYF. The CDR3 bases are TGCGCCAGCAGTGAGTCTTGGGAAGGGAGGGGTGGCTACGAGCAGTACTTC.

For the CDR3, the DNA is TGTGCCAGTAGTTCAGAACCCAACGACAGGGCAACTAACTATGGCTACACCTTC. Translation: CASSSEPNDRATNYGYTF. J is TRBJ1-2 and V is TRBV19, with 7 bases matching TRBD1. This CDR3 region has 18 residues. CDR1 and CDR2 from the germline V gene are LNHDA and SQIVND (reference sequence). Trimming cost V 5 bases and J 0 bases; bases outside gene matches: 15.

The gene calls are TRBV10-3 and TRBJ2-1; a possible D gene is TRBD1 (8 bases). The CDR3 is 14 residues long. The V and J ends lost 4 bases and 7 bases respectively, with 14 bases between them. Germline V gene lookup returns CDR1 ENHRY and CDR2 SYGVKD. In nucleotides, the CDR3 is TGTGCCATCAGTGGCATACAGGGGGGGAATGAGCAGTTCTTC. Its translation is CAISGIQGGNEQFF.